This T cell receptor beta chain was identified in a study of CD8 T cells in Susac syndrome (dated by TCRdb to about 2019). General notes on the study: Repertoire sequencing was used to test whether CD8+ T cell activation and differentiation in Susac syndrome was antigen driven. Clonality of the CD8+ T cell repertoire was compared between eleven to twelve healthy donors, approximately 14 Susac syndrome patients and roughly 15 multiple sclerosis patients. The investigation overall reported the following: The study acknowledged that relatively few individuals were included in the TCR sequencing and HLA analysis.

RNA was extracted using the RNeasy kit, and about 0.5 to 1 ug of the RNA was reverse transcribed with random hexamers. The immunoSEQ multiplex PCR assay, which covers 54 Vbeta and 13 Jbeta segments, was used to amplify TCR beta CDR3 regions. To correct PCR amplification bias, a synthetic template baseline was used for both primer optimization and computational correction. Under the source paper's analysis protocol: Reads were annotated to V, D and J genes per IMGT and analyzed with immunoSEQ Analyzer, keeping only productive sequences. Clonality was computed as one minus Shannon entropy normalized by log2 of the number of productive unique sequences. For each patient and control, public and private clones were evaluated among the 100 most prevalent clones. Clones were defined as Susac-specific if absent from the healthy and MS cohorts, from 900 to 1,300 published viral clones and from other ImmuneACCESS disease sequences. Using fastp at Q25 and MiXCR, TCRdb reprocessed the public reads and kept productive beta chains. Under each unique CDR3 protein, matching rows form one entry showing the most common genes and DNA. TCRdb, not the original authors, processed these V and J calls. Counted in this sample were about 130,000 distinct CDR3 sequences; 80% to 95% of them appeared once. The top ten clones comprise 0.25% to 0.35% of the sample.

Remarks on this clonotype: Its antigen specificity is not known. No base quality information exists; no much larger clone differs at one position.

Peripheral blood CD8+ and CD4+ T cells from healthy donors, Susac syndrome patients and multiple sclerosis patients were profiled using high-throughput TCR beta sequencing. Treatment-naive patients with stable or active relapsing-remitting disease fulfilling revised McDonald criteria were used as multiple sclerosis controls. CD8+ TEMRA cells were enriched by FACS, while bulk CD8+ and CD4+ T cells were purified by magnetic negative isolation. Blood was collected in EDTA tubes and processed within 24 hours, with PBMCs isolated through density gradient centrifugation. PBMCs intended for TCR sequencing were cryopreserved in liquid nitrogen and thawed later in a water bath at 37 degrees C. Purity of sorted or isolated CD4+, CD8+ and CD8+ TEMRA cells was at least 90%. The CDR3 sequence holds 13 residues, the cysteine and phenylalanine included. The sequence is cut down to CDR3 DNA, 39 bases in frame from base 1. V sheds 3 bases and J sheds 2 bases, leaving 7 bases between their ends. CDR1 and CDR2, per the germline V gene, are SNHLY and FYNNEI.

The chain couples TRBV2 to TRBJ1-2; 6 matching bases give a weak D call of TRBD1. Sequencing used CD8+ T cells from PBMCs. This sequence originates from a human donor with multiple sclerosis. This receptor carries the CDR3 CASSDQGNYGYTF. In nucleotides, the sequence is TGTGCCAGCAGTGATCAGGGGAACTATGGCTACACCTTC.